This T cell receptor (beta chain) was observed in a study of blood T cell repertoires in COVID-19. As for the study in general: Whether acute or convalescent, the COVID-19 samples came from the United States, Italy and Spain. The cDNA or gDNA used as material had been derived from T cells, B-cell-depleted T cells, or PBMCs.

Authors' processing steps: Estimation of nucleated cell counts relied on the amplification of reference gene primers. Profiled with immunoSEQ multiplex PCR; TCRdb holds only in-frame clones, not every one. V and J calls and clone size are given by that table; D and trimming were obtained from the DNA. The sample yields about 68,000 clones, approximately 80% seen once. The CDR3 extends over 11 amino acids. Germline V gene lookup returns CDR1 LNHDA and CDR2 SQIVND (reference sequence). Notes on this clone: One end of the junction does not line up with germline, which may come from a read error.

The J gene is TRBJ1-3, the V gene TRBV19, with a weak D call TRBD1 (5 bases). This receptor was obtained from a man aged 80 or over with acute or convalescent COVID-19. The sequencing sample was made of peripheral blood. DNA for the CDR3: TGTGCCAGTAGCCGGACATGGATGGTGAATTTT. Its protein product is CASSRTWMVNF.